Listed below are T cell receptor beta chains from one sample, sequenced in a study of blood T cell repertoires in COVID-19. Generated by immunoSEQ multiplex PCR, the TCRdb table keeps only in-frame clones and is missing some. In the table there are some 220,000 clones, 83% of which are singletons. Material for sequencing was peripheral blood. The receptor source for this set is a human donor in a cohort sampled during active COVID-19. The CDR3 runs from the conserved cysteine through the conserved F or W.

J gene | V gene | CDR3 protein
TRBJ1-1 | TRBV4-1 | CASSQGQGADTEAFF
TRBJ2-5 | TRBV9 | CASSVAPGLVKETQYF
TRBJ2-5 | TRBV18 | CASSPGGTGGEETQYF
TRBJ2-3 | TRBV5-1 | CASKTSGIRTDTQYF
TRBJ1-2 | TRBV10-3 | CAISESRSYGYTF
TRBJ1-6 | TRBV5-6 | CASSLFSLNSPLHF
TRBJ2-3 | TRBV3-1/TRBV3-2 | CASSQVPGGSGGAGDTQYF
TRBJ2-1 | TRBV4-1 | CASSLAGGQEQFF
TRBJ2-3 | TRBV18 | CASSPPSTSGGTDTQYF
TRBJ1-3 | TRBV12-3/TRBV12-4 | CASSPAGRDTIYF
TRBJ2-1 | TRBV7-6 | CASSLPRPRSANEQFF
TRBJ1-6 | TRBV19 | CASSAGTAKGSPLHF
TRBJ2-7 | TRBV5-8 | CASGTGQGASEQYF
TRBJ2-5 | TRBV7-2 | CASSQRGWYQETQYF
TRBJ2-7 | TRBV18 | CASSPDRVGEQYF
TRBJ2-7 | TRBV6-5 | CASSSPGQGMDEQYF
TRBJ1-1 | TRBV29-1 | CSVAPGYGTEAFF
TRBJ1-6 | TRBV27 | CASSFRSRDSGSPLHF
TRBJ1-1 | TRBV20-1 | CSAPGYEAFF
TRBJ2-2 | TRBV19 | CGTGNTGELFF
TRBJ1-1 | TRBV2 | CASIGQANTEAFF
TRBJ2-6 | TRBV7-7 | CASSLTGAGANVLTF
TRBJ1-1 | TRBV7-9 | CASSKTTEGLLNTEAFF
TRBJ2-5 | TRBV21-1 | CASSKGPSGETQYF
TRBJ2-5 | TRBV20-1 | CSARGEETQYF
TRBJ1-4 | TRBV11-2 | CASSSPAGVGKLFF
TRBJ2-1 | TRBV11-2 | CASSLTPSGGPYNEQFF
TRBJ2-5 | TRBV27 | CASSLTVQGRETQYF
TRBJ1-1 | TRBV14 | CASSPTKDRNTEAFF
TRBJ2-5 | TRBV9 | CASSVVAGGQETQYF
TRBJ2-7 | TRBV5-1 | CASSLAGGRTYEQYF
TRBJ1-5 | TRBV19 | CASSIEVKGGAGQPQHF
TRBJ2-2 | TRBV7-9 | CASSRDRSSSGELFF
TRBJ2-7 | TRBV7-9 | CASSLLTGGGEQYF
TRBJ2-2 | TRBV5-4 | CASSLIGRATTGELFF
TRBJ2-7 | TRBV7-2 | CASSLERLAGGTYEQYF
TRBJ2-5 | TRBV4-1 | CASSPGAGAIETQYF
TRBJ1-5 | TRBV11-2 | CASSLDQGDPAQHF
TRBJ1-1 | TRBV5-1 | CASSLGAITNTEAFF
TRBJ2-1 | TRBV3-1/TRBV3-2 | CASSLQGIGNEQFF
TRBJ2-3 | TRBV20-1 | CSAETADTQYF
TRBJ2-1 | TRBV3-1/TRBV3-2 | CASSSGLAGVIKQFF
TRBJ2-1 | TRBV12-5 | CASGRDSYNEQFF
TRBJ2-2 | TRBV27 | CASSFEGGSGELFF
TRBJ1-5 | TRBV28 | CASSPLEAGRNQPQHF
TRBJ2-1 | TRBV9 | CASSAAGTSGRNEQFF
TRBJ2-7 | TRBV7-2 | CASSLSWQKYEQYF
TRBJ2-4 | TRBV25-1 | CASSESIAGGRNIQYF
TRBJ2-7 | TRBV11-3 | CARKWGQPFTYEQYF
TRBJ2-7 | TRBV6-2/TRBV6-3 | CASNPGAGSYEQYF